This T cell receptor beta chain is from a study of siplizumab effects on memory and regulatory T cells. The method was immunoSEQ multiplex PCR; TCRdb's version includes in-frame clones alone and lacks a portion of them. The repertoire holds around 100,000 clones, 80% to 95% seen once, with 0.14% to 0.15% in the top ten. The V gene's germline CDR1 is SNHLY and CDR2 FYNNEI. This CDR3 is built from 13 residues. J gave up 5 bases and V 4 bases, and 3 bases lay outside the gene matches. This clonotype originated in a human donor in good health. The chain is built from TRBV2 and TRBJ1-2, with 8 nucleotides matching TRBD1. Sequenced input: CD4+ T cells sorted from blood. The CDR3 sequence: CASSGQGTYGYTF. The CDR3 DNA sequence: TGTGCCAGCAGTGGACAGGGGACTTATGGCTACACCTTC.